Listed below are T cell receptor beta chains from one sample, sequenced in a study of blood T cell repertoires in COVID-19. Sequenced by immunoSEQ multiplex PCR; TCRdb stores in-frame clones only, minus some. Seen here are roughly 300,000 clones, about nine tenths observed once, and the top ten hold approximately 12%. Sequencing was done on a sample of peripheral blood. These receptors were obtained from a young woman with COVID-19, enrolled during active disease. CDR3s include the opening cysteine and the closing phenylalanine or tryptophan. The D gene is left open where the match is weak. Size is stated for part of the rows, as once, few or many counts, or as a class when the clone is expanded.

v_call	clone_size	d_call	j_call	cdr3_nt	cdr3_aa
TRBV28	NA	NA	TRBJ2-2	TGTGCCAGCAGCTGGGGGCGTCAAATCGGGGAGCTGTTTTTT	CASSWGRQIGELFF
TRBV27	NA	TRBD2	TRBJ2-1	TGTGCCAGCAGTTCGGGACTAGCGGGACATGAGCAGTTCTTC	CASSSGLAGHEQFF
TRBV30	once	NA	TRBJ2-1	TGTGCCTGGAGTTCAACCAGGGTTACGGGGGGCGAGCAGTTCTTC	CAWSSTRVTGGEQFF
TRBV11-2	NA	NA	TRBJ2-7	TGTGCCAGCAGTTTGGGCCGGGGACTCAACGAGCAGTACTTC	CASSLGRGLNEQYF
TRBV7-9	NA	TRBD1	TRBJ1-1	TGTGCCAGCAGCCGGACGACAGGGAAAGGTGAAGCTTTCTTT	CASSRTTGKGEAFF
TRBV7-9	NA	TRBD1	TRBJ2-7	TGTGCCAGCAGGCCCGGGACAGCCCCCTACGAGCAGTACTTC	CASRPGTAPYEQYF
TRBV10-1	NA	NA	TRBJ2-4	TGCGCCAGCAGTGAAACCCCCGGGTACATTCAGTACTTC	CASSETPGYIQYF
TRBV2	NA	NA	TRBJ2-2	TGTGCCAGCTCCGTGAGGCGCACCGGGGAGCTGTTTTTT	CASSVRRTGELFF
TRBV19	NA	NA	TRBJ1-1	TGTGCCAGTAGTATAGATGGTTCAGCAGGGTTGGGTCGGGCTTTCTTT	CASSIDGSAGLGRAFF
TRBV7-8	NA	NA	TRBJ2-1	TGTGCCAGCAGCCGGCGGGTGGTGGGACTCTACAATGAGCAGTTCTTC	CASSRRVVGLYNEQFF
TRBV7-9	NA	NA	TRBJ1-5	TGTGCCAGCAGCTTTGCGGGGAATCAGCCCCAGCATTTT	CASSFAGNQPQHF
TRBV6-1	NA	TRBD1	TRBJ1-2	TGTGCCAGCAGTGAAACGGCAGGGGGCTATGGCTACACCTTC	CASSETAGGYGYTF
TRBV5-6	NA	NA	TRBJ1-2	TGTGCCAGCAGCTTGCCGAGAATATCCTCCTATGGCTACACCTTC	CASSLPRISSYGYTF
TRBV5-6	few	TRBD1	TRBJ1-4	TGTGCCAGCAGCTTGGTGGGGACAGGGACTAATGAAAAACTGTTTTTT	CASSLVGTGTNEKLFF
TRBV5-5	once	TRBD2	TRBJ2-5	TGTGCCAGCAGCTTGTCACTAGCGGGGGGGCAGGAGACCCAGTACTTC	CASSLSLAGGQETQYF
TRBV11-2	once	NA	TRBJ2-7	TGTGCCAGCAGCTTAGAAAGGTGGAGGCCCGCCTACGAGCAGTACTTC	CASSLERWRPAYEQYF
TRBV6-5	NA	NA	TRBJ1-3	TGTGCCAGCAGTCTACCTGGAAACACCATATATTTT	CASSLPGNTIYF
TRBV5-1	NA	TRBD1	TRBJ2-3	TGCGCCAGCAGCAAAGGGTCGGGACAGGGTGCAGATACGCAGTATTTT	CASSKGSGQGADTQYF
TRBV11-1	NA	NA	TRBJ2-7	TGTGCCAGCACGAAGGACAGCCATACCTACGAGCAGTACTTC	CASTKDSHTYEQYF
TRBV4-1	NA	TRBD1	TRBJ2-7	TGCGCCAGCAGCGACGGACAGGGGGCGATCTACGAGCAGTACTTC	CASSDGQGAIYEQYF
TRBV18	NA	NA	TRBJ1-6	TGTGCCAGCTCACCGACAGTGGAACCACCCCTCCACTTT	CASSPTVEPPLHF
TRBV3-1/TRBV3-2	NA	NA	TRBJ2-2	TGTGCCAGCAGCCAATTGGGTTCGGGCAGGGCTAACACCGGGGAGCTGTTTTTT	CASSQLGSGRANTGELFF
TRBV3-1/TRBV3-2	NA	TRBD2	TRBJ2-5	TGTGCCAGCAGCCGCCCGGGACTAGAGGAGACCCAGTACTTC	CASSRPGLEETQYF
TRBV19	NA	TRBD1	TRBJ1-1	TGTGCCAGTAGTTTCGGGACAGGGGTTAATGCTGAAGCTTTCTTT	CASSFGTGVNAEAFF
TRBV28	NA	TRBD2	TRBJ2-2	TGTGCCAGCAGCTACGGAGCAGCGGGGCCCCACCGGGAGCTGTTTTTT	CASSYGAAGPHRELFF
TRBV5-4	NA	TRBD1	TRBJ1-1	TGTGCCAGCAGCGAACTAACAGGGGTCGGAACTGAAGCTTTCTTT	CASSELTGVGTEAFF
TRBV7-2	NA	TRBD2	TRBJ2-7	TGTGCCAGCAGCCTAAGGACTAGCGGGAGCACCTACGAGCAGTACTTC	CASSLRTSGSTYEQYF
TRBV6-5	NA	NA	TRBJ1-3	TGTGCCAGCAGCCCGGGGGACTCTGGAAACACCATATATTTT	CASSPGDSGNTIYF
TRBV2	NA	NA	TRBJ1-5	TGTGCCAGCAGTTCCGACAGGATCAATCAGCCCCAGCATTTT	CASSSDRINQPQHF
TRBV7-2	NA	NA	TRBJ1-2	TGTGCCAGCCGGAGCGGGGGGCGCTGGGAAGGCTACACCTTC	CASRSGGRWEGYTF
TRBV7-9	NA	TRBD1	TRBJ2-7	TGTGCCAGCAGCTTAGATTGGGGACAGGGGATCCACGAGCAGTACTTC	CASSLDWGQGIHEQYF
TRBV2	NA	TRBD1	TRBJ1-2	TGTGCCAGCACCGGGACAGGGACCTTTGAGGGCTACACCTTC	CASTGTGTFEGYTF
TRBV24-1	NA	NA	TRBJ1-3	TGTGCCACCAGTGATTCGGGCAGGGCCTCTGGAAACACCATATATTTT	CATSDSGRASGNTIYF
TRBV27	NA	NA	TRBJ2-7	TGTGCCAGCAGGTCAAGCGGCTCCTACGAGCAGTACTTC	CASRSSGSYEQYF
TRBV5-4	NA	NA	TRBJ2-3	TGTGCTGGTCGACTGGCGGGGACAGATACGCAGTATTTT	CAGRLAGTDTQYF
TRBV4-1	once	NA	TRBJ2-5	TGCGCCAGCAGCCTGGACAGATCCCAAGAGACCCAGTACTTC	CASSLDRSQETQYF
TRBV18	NA	TRBD1	TRBJ1-3	TGTGCCAGCTCACCACGGACAGGCGGGCACACCATATATTTT	CASSPRTGGHTIYF
TRBV27	NA	NA	TRBJ2-7	TGTGCCAGCAGTTTAGGACTGTCCTACGAGCAGTACTTC	CASSLGLSYEQYF
TRBV7-2	NA	NA	TRBJ2-5	TGTGCCAGCAGCTTAGATAGAAGGGGGGAGACCCAGTACTTC	CASSLDRRGETQYF
TRBV5-6	NA	TRBD1	TRBJ1-6	TGTGCCAGCAGACAGAGACAGGGCGATAATTCACCCCTCCACTTT	CASRQRQGDNSPLHF
TRBV5-4	NA	TRBD2	TRBJ2-2	TGTGCCAGCAGCTTGGGTCCGGGGGGGCCCGAGACCGGGGAGCTGTTTTTT	CASSLGPGGPETGELFF
TRBV28	NA	NA	TRBJ1-1	TGTGCCAGCAGCAAGCTGTGGGGAGGGGAATTGGAAGCTTTCTTT	CASSKLWGGELEAFF
TRBV3-1/TRBV3-2	NA	TRBD1	TRBJ1-2	TGTGCCAGCAGCCGCCCGGGACAGAACTATGGCTACACCTTC	CASSRPGQNYGYTF
TRBV7-8	few	TRBD1	TRBJ1-2	TGTGCCAGCAGCCTGCGACAGGGGATGAGCGGCTACACCTTC	CASSLRQGMSGYTF
TRBV3-1/TRBV3-2	NA	NA	TRBJ2-1	TGTGCCAGCAGCCACGCCTATGGGGCTAGCAATGAGCAGTTCTTC	CASSHAYGASNEQFF
TRBV28	NA	NA	TRBJ1-1	TGTGCCAGCAGTTTATCGGGGGGAGTTGAAGCTTTCTTT	CASSLSGGVEAFF
TRBV11-3	NA	TRBD1	TRBJ1-5	TGTGCCAGCAGCTGCGACAGGGGGGATCAGCCCCAGCATTTT	CASSCDRGDQPQHF
TRBV27	NA	TRBD1	TRBJ1-5	TGTGCCAGTGGACAGGGGTGGGGACAGCCCCAGCATTTT	CASGQGWGQPQHF
TRBV19	few	NA	TRBJ2-1	TGTGCCAGTAGTGAACGGACTTACAATGAGCAGTTCTTC	CASSERTYNEQFF
TRBV6-5	NA	NA	TRBJ1-3	TGTGCCAGCAGTTACTCGAAACAGTTCTCTGGAAACACCATATATTTT	CASSYSKQFSGNTIYF
TRBV11-2	NA	NA	TRBJ2-1	TGTGCCAGCAGCTTAGTCGGCTCCTACAATGAGCAGTTCTTC	CASSLVGSYNEQFF
TRBV3-1/TRBV3-2	NA	TRBD1	TRBJ1-2	TGTGCCAGCAGCCCGGACAGGGGCTTCCCCTCGGGTGGCTACACCTTC	CASSPDRGFPSGGYTF
TRBV27	NA	TRBD1	TRBJ2-7	TGTGCCAGCAGTCGGGACAGCAGTTATGTTATCTACGAGCAGTACTTC	CASSRDSSYVIYEQYF
TRBV7-9	NA	TRBD1	TRBJ1-2	TGTGCCAGCACTCCGACCAGGGGGCGCCGCGACTATGGCTACACCTTC	CASTPTRGRRDYGYTF
TRBV11-2	NA	NA	TRBJ2-7	TGTGCCAGCAGCCCGATCAGGGACTACGAGCAGTACTTC	CASSPIRDYEQYF